The rows below give T cell receptor beta chains drawn from one sample of a study of shared clonotypes between healthy human individuals. Clones were read by immunoSEQ multiplex PCR, and TCRdb kept only the in-frame ones, dropping some. In the table there are some 1,900,000 clones, about 95% of which are singletons. Sequencing was performed on naive CD8+ T cells sorted from blood. The receptors here all came from a man between 18 and 29 years old in good health. The CDR3 runs from the conserved cysteine through the conserved F or W. D genes are given only for firm matches. The listing skips clone size in some rows; elsewhere it reads once, few, many or a size class.

V gene: TRBV30; CDR3 length: 11; J gene: TRBJ2-1; D gene: TRBD2; clone size: .; CDR3 protein: CAWSVTSSSFF; CDR3 DNA: TGTGCCTGGAGTGTGACTAGCTCATCGTTCTTC
V gene: TRBV2; CDR3 length: 17; J gene: TRBJ2-5; D gene: .; clone size: .; CDR3 protein: CASSEAPEGGVQETQYF; CDR3 DNA: TGTGCCAGCAGTGAAGCCCCCGAGGGGGGGGTACAAGAGACCCAGTACTTC
V gene: TRBV10-3; CDR3 length: 12; J gene: TRBJ2-7; D gene: .; clone size: .; CDR3 protein: CAISESAYEQYF; CDR3 DNA: TGTGCCATCAGTGAGTCAGCCTACGAGCAGTACTTC
V gene: TRBV21-1; CDR3 length: 15; J gene: TRBJ1-2; D gene: .; clone size: once; CDR3 protein: CASSRSARVNYGYTF; CDR3 DNA: TGTGCCAGCAGCAGATCCGCCAGGGTTAACTATGGCTACACCTTC
V gene: TRBV5-1; CDR3 length: 17; J gene: TRBJ2-1; D gene: TRBD1; clone size: .; CDR3 protein: CASSFFPGTGALDEQFF; CDR3 DNA: TGCGCCAGCAGCTTCTTCCCCGGGACAGGGGCGTTGGATGAGCAGTTCTTC
V gene: TRBV30; CDR3 length: 14; J gene: TRBJ2-7; D gene: TRBD1; clone size: once; CDR3 protein: CAWRGTGTAYEQYF; CDR3 DNA: TGTGCCTGGAGGGGGACAGGGACGGCCTACGAGCAGTACTTC
V gene: TRBV19; CDR3 length: 16; J gene: TRBJ1-6; D gene: .; clone size: .; CDR3 protein: CASSMMDLSPNSPLHF; CDR3 DNA: TGTGCCAGTAGTATGATGGACCTTTCCCCCAATTCACCCCTCCACTTT
V gene: TRBV4-3; CDR3 length: 15; J gene: TRBJ2-5; D gene: .; clone size: .; CDR3 protein: CASSQDKGVWETQYF; CDR3 DNA: TGCGCCAGCAGCCAAGATAAGGGGGTATGGGAGACCCAGTACTTC
V gene: TRBV4-3; CDR3 length: 15; J gene: TRBJ2-3; D gene: .; clone size: .; CDR3 protein: CASSHGETAWGTQYF; CDR3 DNA: TGCGCCAGCAGCCATGGAGAAACGGCGTGGGGTACGCAGTATTTT
V gene: TRBV28; CDR3 length: 17; J gene: TRBJ1-4; D gene: .; clone size: .; CDR3 protein: CASSHYRTEATNEKLFF; CDR3 DNA: TGTGCCAGCAGCCACTATCGGACAGAGGCAACTAATGAAAAACTGTTTTTT
V gene: TRBV19; CDR3 length: 14; J gene: TRBJ1-6; D gene: .; clone size: .; CDR3 protein: CASSMDSYNSPLHF; CDR3 DNA: TGTGCCAGTAGTATGGATAGTTATAATTCACCCCTCCACTTT
V gene: TRBV10-3; CDR3 length: 12; J gene: TRBJ1-6; D gene: .; clone size: .; CDR3 protein: CAISEADSPLHF; CDR3 DNA: TGTGCCATCAGTGAGGCTGATTCACCCCTCCACTTT
V gene: TRBV10-3; CDR3 length: 15; J gene: TRBJ2-3; D gene: TRBD2; clone size: .; CDR3 protein: CAISGASGVTDTQYF; CDR3 DNA: TGTGCCATCAGTGGTGCTAGCGGGGTGACAGATACGCAGTATTTT
V gene: TRBV7-6; CDR3 length: 14; J gene: TRBJ1-1; D gene: .; clone size: few; CDR3 protein: CASTLGAVNTEAFF; CDR3 DNA: TGTGCCAGCACTCTCGGGGCGGTCAACACTGAAGCTTTCTTT
V gene: TRBV2; CDR3 length: 16; J gene: TRBJ2-7; D gene: TRBD1; clone size: .; CDR3 protein: CASSELPTGVSYEQYF; CDR3 DNA: TGTGCCAGCAGTGAACTGCCGACAGGGGTCTCCTACGAGCAGTACTTC
V gene: TRBV9; CDR3 length: 18; J gene: TRBJ2-2; D gene: TRBD2; clone size: .; CDR3 protein: CASSASSREGLDTGELFF; CDR3 DNA: TGTGCCAGCAGCGCTAGTAGTCGGGAGGGCCTTGACACCGGGGAGCTGTTTTTT
V gene: TRBV21-1; CDR3 length: 15; J gene: TRBJ2-5; D gene: .; clone size: .; CDR3 protein: CASSKGRRARETQYF; CDR3 DNA: TGTGCCAGCAGCAAAGGTCGAAGGGCGAGGGAGACCCAGTACTTC
V gene: TRBV10-3; CDR3 length: 11; J gene: TRBJ2-7; D gene: .; clone size: .; CDR3 protein: CAIGEPHEQYF; CDR3 DNA: TGTGCCATCGGCGAGCCCCACGAGCAGTACTTC
V gene: TRBV23-1; CDR3 length: 11; J gene: TRBJ1-2; D gene: .; clone size: .; CDR3 protein: CASSQVDGYTF; CDR3 DNA: TGCGCCAGCAGTCAAGTAGATGGCTACACCTTC
V gene: TRBV10-3; CDR3 length: 14; J gene: TRBJ2-1; D gene: TRBD1; clone size: .; CDR3 protein: CAISEPGTGDEQFF; CDR3 DNA: TGTGCCATCAGTGAGCCTGGAACAGGGGATGAGCAGTTCTTC
V gene: TRBV2; CDR3 length: 18; J gene: TRBJ2-7; D gene: .; clone size: .; CDR3 protein: CASSPGTDATSSSYEQYF; CDR3 DNA: TGTGCCAGCAGTCCCGGGACTGACGCAACATCGAGCTCCTACGAGCAGTACTTC
V gene: TRBV6-1; CDR3 length: 13; J gene: TRBJ2-2; D gene: .; clone size: .; CDR3 protein: CASRTGNTGELFF; CDR3 DNA: TGTGCCAGCAGGACAGGCAACACCGGGGAGCTGTTTTTT
V gene: TRBV6-1; CDR3 length: 15; J gene: TRBJ2-6; D gene: .; clone size: .; CDR3 protein: CASSEDPSGANVLTF; CDR3 DNA: TGTGCCAGCAGTGAAGATCCCTCTGGGGCCAACGTCCTGACTTTC
V gene: TRBV13; CDR3 length: 13; J gene: TRBJ2-5; D gene: .; clone size: .; CDR3 protein: CASSLGPSETQYF; CDR3 DNA: TGTGCCAGCAGCTTAGGTCCTAGCGAGACCCAGTACTTC
V gene: TRBV4-3; CDR3 length: 13; J gene: TRBJ1-3; D gene: .; clone size: .; CDR3 protein: CASSQDRDNTIYF; CDR3 DNA: TGCGCCAGCAGCCAAGATAGGGACAACACCATATATTTT
V gene: TRBV16; CDR3 length: 16; J gene: TRBJ2-7; D gene: TRBD1; clone size: .; CDR3 protein: CASSFDGQGAFDEQYF; CDR3 DNA: TGTGCCAGCAGCTTCGACGGACAGGGGGCGTTCGACGAGCAGTACTTC
V gene: TRBV6-1; CDR3 length: 13; J gene: TRBJ2-7; D gene: .; clone size: .; CDR3 protein: CASRGTLYYEQYF; CDR3 DNA: TGTGCCAGCAGGGGGACATTATACTACGAGCAGTACTTC
V gene: TRBV27; CDR3 length: 15; J gene: TRBJ2-1; D gene: .; clone size: .; CDR3 protein: CASSPRPLMVNEQFF; CDR3 DNA: TGTGCCAGCAGTCCCCGCCCCCTTATGGTCAATGAGCAGTTCTTC
V gene: TRBV9; CDR3 length: 14; J gene: TRBJ2-5; D gene: .; clone size: .; CDR3 protein: CASSVGGYQETQYF; CDR3 DNA: TGTGCCAGCAGCGTAGGCGGATACCAAGAGACCCAGTACTTC
V gene: TRBV14; CDR3 length: 14; J gene: TRBJ2-3; D gene: .; clone size: .; CDR3 protein: CASSQDSPTDTQYF; CDR3 DNA: TGTGCCAGCAGCCAAGACTCCCCCACAGATACGCAGTATTTT
V gene: TRBV5-5; CDR3 length: 14; J gene: TRBJ2-7; D gene: .; clone size: .; CDR3 protein: CASSSDSYSYEQYF; CDR3 DNA: TGTGCCAGCAGTTCGGACAGTTACTCCTACGAGCAGTACTTC
V gene: TRBV4-2; CDR3 length: 12; J gene: TRBJ2-2; D gene: .; clone size: .; CDR3 protein: CASSQDSGELFF; CDR3 DNA: TGTGCCAGCAGCCAAGACTCCGGGGAGCTGTTTTTT
V gene: TRBV21-1; CDR3 length: 15; J gene: TRBJ1-2; D gene: .; clone size: .; CDR3 protein: CASSKVRVRGYGYTF; CDR3 DNA: TGTGCCAGCAGCAAAGTGAGGGTAAGAGGCTATGGCTACACCTTC
V gene: TRBV27; CDR3 length: 15; J gene: TRBJ2-7; D gene: TRBD1; clone size: .; CDR3 protein: CASSLGWGQAYEQYF; CDR3 DNA: TGTGCCAGCAGTTTAGGCTGGGGACAGGCCTACGAGCAGTACTTC
V gene: TRBV4-1; CDR3 length: 15; J gene: TRBJ2-1; D gene: .; clone size: .; CDR3 protein: CASSQAYGLTSEQFF; CDR3 DNA: TGCGCCAGCAGCCAAGCATACGGGCTAACGTCTGAGCAGTTCTTC
V gene: TRBV5-1; CDR3 length: 13; J gene: TRBJ1-1; D gene: .; clone size: .; CDR3 protein: CASSSLPDTEAFF; CDR3 DNA: TGCGCCAGCAGCTCGCTCCCAGACACTGAAGCTTTCTTT
V gene: TRBV4-3; CDR3 length: 16; J gene: TRBJ1-1; D gene: .; clone size: .; CDR3 protein: CASSQDLTSGNTEAFF; CDR3 DNA: TGCGCCAGCAGCCAAGATCTGACCTCGGGGAACACTGAAGCTTTCTTT
V gene: TRBV7-9; CDR3 length: 14; J gene: TRBJ2-7; D gene: .; clone size: .; CDR3 protein: CASRGLGALDEQYF; CDR3 DNA: TGTGCCAGCCGGGGTCTAGGGGCGCTCGACGAGCAGTACTTC
V gene: TRBV27; CDR3 length: 14; J gene: TRBJ2-1; D gene: .; clone size: once; CDR3 protein: CASSSPPFYNEQFF; CDR3 DNA: TGTGCCAGCAGTTCCCCCCCATTTTACAATGAGCAGTTCTTC
V gene: TRBV9; CDR3 length: 11; J gene: TRBJ1-2; D gene: .; clone size: .; CDR3 protein: CASSALGGYTF; CDR3 DNA: TGTGCCAGCAGCGCTCTCGGTGGCTACACCTTC
V gene: TRBV5-1; CDR3 length: 17; J gene: TRBJ2-7; D gene: .; clone size: once; CDR3 protein: CASSLNPVREGNYEQYF; CDR3 DNA: TGCGCCAGCAGCTTGAATCCAGTAAGGGAAGGTAACTACGAGCAGTACTTC